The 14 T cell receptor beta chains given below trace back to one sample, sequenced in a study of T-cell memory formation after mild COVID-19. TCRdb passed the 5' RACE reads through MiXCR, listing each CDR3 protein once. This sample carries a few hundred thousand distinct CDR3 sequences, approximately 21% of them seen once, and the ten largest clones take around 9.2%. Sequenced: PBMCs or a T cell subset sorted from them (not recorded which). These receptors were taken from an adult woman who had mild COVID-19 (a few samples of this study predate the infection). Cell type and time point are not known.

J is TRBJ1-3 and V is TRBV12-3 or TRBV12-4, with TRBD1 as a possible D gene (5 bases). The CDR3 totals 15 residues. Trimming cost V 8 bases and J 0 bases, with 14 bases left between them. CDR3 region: CASVAQAISGNTIYF. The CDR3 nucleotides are TGTGCCAGCGTGGCACAGGCGATCTCTGGAAACACCATATATTTT.

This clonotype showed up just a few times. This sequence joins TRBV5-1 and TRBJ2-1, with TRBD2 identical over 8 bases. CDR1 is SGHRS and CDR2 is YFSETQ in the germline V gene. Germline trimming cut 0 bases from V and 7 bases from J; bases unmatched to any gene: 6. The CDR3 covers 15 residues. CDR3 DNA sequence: TGCGCCAGCAGCTTGGAGGCGGGGGGACGGAATGAGCAGTTCTTC. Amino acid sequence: CASSLEAGGRNEQFF. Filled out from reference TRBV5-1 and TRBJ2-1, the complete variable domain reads KAGVTQTPRYLIKTRGQQVTLSCSPISGHRSVSWYQQTPGQGLQFLFEYFSETQRNKGNFPGRFSGRQFSNSRSEMNVSTLELGDSALYLCASSLEAGGRNEQFFGPGTRLTVL.

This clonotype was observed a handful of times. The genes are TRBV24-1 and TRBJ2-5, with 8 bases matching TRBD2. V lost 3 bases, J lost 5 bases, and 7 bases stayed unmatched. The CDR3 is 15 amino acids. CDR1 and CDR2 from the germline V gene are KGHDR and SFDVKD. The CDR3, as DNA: TGTGCCACCAGTGATCGGACTAGCCCTGGGGAGACCCAGTACTTC. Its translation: CATSDRTSPGETQYF.

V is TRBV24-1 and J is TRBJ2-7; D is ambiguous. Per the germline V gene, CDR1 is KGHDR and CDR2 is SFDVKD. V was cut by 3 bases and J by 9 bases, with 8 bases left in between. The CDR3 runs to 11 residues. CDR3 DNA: TGTGCCACCAGTGATGGGATACGGCAGTACTTC. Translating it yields CATSDGIRQYF.

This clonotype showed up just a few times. CDR3: CASSYSRGMIDTEAFF. The CDR3 nucleotides are TGTGCCAGCAGTTACTCGAGAGGGATGATAGACACTGAAGCTTTCTTT. V is TRBV6-2 or TRBV6-3 and J is TRBJ1-1; D gene unclear. Trimming removed 0 bases from V and 3 bases from J, with 14 bases in between. This CDR3 region has 16 residues. CDR1 and CDR2 from the germline V gene are MNHEY and SVGEGT.

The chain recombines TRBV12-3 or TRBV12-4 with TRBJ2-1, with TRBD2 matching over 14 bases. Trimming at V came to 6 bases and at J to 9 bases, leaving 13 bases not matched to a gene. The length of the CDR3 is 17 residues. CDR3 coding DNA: TGTGCCAGCAGGAGGACTAGCGGGGGGTCAGGCCCCATTGAGCAGTTCTTC. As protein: CASRRTSGGSGPIEQFF.

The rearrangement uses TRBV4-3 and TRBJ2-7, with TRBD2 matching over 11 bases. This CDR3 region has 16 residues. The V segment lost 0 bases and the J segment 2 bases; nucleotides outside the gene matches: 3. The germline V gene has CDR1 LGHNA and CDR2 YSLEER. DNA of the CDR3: TGCGCCAGCAGCCAAGAGCCGGGACTAGCGGCCTACGAGCAGTACTTC. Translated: CASSQEPGLAAYEQYF.

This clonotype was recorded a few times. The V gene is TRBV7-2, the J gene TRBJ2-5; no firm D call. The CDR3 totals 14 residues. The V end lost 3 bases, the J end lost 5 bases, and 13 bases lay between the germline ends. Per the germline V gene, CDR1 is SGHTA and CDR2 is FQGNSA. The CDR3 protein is CASSFGRHRETQYF. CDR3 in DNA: TGTGCCAGCAGCTTCGGACGGCACCGGGAGACCCAGTACTTC. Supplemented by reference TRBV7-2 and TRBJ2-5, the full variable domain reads GAGVSQSPSNKVTEKGKDVELRCDPISGHTALYWYRQSLGQGLEFLIYFQGNSAPDKSGLPSDRFSAERTGGSVSTLTIQRTQQEDSAVYLCASSFGRHRETQYFGPGTRLLVL.

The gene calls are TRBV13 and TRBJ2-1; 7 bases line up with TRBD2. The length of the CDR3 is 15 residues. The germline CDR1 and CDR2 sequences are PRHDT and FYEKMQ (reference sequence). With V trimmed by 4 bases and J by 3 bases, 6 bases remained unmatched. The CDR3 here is CASSSGSGFYNEQFF. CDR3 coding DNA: TGTGCCAGCAGCTCCGGTAGCGGGTTCTACAATGAGCAGTTCTTC.

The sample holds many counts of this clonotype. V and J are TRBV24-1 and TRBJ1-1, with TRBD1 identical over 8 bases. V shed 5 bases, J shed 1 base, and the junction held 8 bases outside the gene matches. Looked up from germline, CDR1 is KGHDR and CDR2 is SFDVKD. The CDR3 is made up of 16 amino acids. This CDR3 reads CATSVGQGAGNTEAFF. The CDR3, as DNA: TGTGCCACCAGTGTCGGACAGGGCGCGGGGAACACTGAAGCTTTCTTT.

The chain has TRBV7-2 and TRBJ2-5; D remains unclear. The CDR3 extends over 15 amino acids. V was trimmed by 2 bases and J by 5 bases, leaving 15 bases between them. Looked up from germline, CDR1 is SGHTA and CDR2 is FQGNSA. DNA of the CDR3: TGTGCCAGCAGCTTACTAGGGTTTGGGTTGGAGACCCAGTACTTC. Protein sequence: CASSLLGFGLETQYF. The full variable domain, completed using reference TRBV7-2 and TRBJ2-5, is GAGVSQSPSNKVTEKGKDVELRCDPISGHTALYWYRQSLGQGLEFLIYFQGNSAPDKSGLPSDRFSAERTGGSVSTLTIQRTQQEDSAVYLCASSLLGFGLETQYFGPGTRLLVL.

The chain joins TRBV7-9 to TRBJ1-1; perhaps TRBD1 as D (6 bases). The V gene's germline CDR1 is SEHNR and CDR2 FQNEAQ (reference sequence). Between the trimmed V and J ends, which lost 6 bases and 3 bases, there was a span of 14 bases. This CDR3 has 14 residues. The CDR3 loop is CASSSQGHYTEAFF. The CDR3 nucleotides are TGTGCCAGCAGTTCGCAGGGGCATTACACTGAAGCTTTCTTT. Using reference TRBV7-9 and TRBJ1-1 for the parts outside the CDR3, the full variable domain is DTGVSQNPRHKITKRGQNVTFRCDPISEHNRLYWYRQTLGQGPEFLTYFQNEAQLEKSRLLSDRFSAERPKGSFSTLEIQRTEQGDSAMYLCASSSQGHYTEAFFGQGTRLTVV.

CDR3 nucleotides: TGTGCCGGGACTCGAGGCCCGAATGCTGAAGCTTTCTTT. It is translated as CAGTRGPNAEAFF. This chain joins TRBV6-6 and TRBJ1-1; possible D gene TRBD1, 5 bases. The V end was cut by 11 bases, the J end by 6 bases, with 19 bases between. The CDR3 length is 13 residues. CDR1 and CDR2 from the germline V gene are MNHNY and SVGAGI (reference sequence).

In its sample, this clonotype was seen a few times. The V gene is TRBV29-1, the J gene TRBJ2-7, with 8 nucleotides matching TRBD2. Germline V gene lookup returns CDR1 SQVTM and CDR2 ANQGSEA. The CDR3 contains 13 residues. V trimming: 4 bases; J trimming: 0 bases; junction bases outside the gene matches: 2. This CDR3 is CSVVREDSYEQYF. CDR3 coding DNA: TGCAGCGTTGTGCGGGAGGACTCCTACGAGCAGTACTTC.